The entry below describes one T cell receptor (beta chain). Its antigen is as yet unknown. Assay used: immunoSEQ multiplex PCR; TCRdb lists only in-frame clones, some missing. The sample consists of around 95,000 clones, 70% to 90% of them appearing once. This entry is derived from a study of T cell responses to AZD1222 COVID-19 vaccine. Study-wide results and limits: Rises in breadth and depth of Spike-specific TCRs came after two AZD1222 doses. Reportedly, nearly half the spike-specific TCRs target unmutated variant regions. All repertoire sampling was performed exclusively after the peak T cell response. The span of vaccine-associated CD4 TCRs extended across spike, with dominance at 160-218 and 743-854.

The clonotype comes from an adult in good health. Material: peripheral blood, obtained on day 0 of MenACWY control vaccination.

The CDR3 nucleotides read TGTGCCAGTAGTTTGACGGGAGGCTACGAGCAGTACTTC. This translates into CASSLTGGYEQYF. The rearrangement joins TRBV19 to TRBJ2-7; 7 bases agree with TRBD2. J gave up 3 bases and V 5 bases, and 4 bases lay outside the gene matches. In germline, CDR1 is LNHDA, CDR2 SQIVND (reference sequence). CDR3 length: 13 amino acids.